What follows are 22 T cell receptor beta chains derived from one specimen sequenced in a study of CD8 T cells in Susac syndrome. Random hexamers were used to reverse transcribe about 0.5 to 1 ug of RNA. Each CDR3 protein gets one entry after TCRdb re-called the immunoSEQ multiplex PCR reads with MiXCR. The data contain around 150,000 distinct CDR3 sequences, approximately 96% of them singletons. Sequencing input: CD4+ T cells from PBMCs. The receptors were gathered from a human donor with multiple sclerosis.

The V and J genes are TRBV12-3 or TRBV12-4 and TRBJ2-1, with 9 bases fitting TRBD2. V lost 9 bases and J lost 4; bases outside the gene matches: 7. The CDR3 loop spans 14 amino acids. CDR3 amino acids: CASRIAGAYNEQFF. The CDR3 DNA sequence: TGTGCCAGTAGAATAGCGGGAGCTTACAATGAGCAGTTCTTC.

V is TRBV7-9 and J is TRBJ2-7, with TRBD1 as a possible D gene (6 bases). CDR1 is SEHNR, CDR2 FQNEAQ, per germline (reference sequence). Trimming removed 4 bases at V and 6 bases at J, with 22 bases between. CDR3 length: 16 residues. DNA of the CDR3: TGTGCCAGCAGCTCGGGGACACCTAAGAGTTTCGGCGAGCAGTACTTC. This codes for CASSSGTPKSFGEQYF.

The chain combines TRBV27 with TRBJ2-4; TRBD2 matches at 7 bases. The germline V gene encodes CDR1 MNHEY and CDR2 SMNVEV (reference sequence). This CDR3 comprises 16 residues. After removal of 6 bases from V and 4 bases from J, the junction contained 12 bases not matched to a gene. CDR3 loop: CASSPQRERGKNIQYF. The CDR3 DNA is TGTGCCAGCAGCCCCCAACGGGAGCGGGGAAAAAACATTCAGTACTTC.

This clonotype came up once. J is TRBJ1-1 and V is TRBV19; no reliable D call. V lost 5 bases, J lost 11 bases, and 12 bases lay in between. This CDR3 comprises 11 residues. From germline, CDR1 is LNHDA and CDR2 SQIVND (reference sequence). The DNA for the CDR3 is TGTGCCAGTAGTGCACCACCACAGGCTTTCTTT. Encoded protein: CASSAPPQAFF.

V gene TRBV18 combines with J gene TRBJ1-1; D is possibly TRBD1 (5 bases). CDR3 length: 15 amino acids. Trimming took off 5 bases at V and 1 base at J, with 14 bases between the two ends. Germline CDR1 reads KGHSH; CDR2 reads LQKENI. The CDR3: CASSSAGTANTEAFF. CDR3 nucleotide sequence: TGTGCCAGCTCATCAGCCGGGACGGCGAACACTGAAGCTTTCTTT.

The V and J genes are TRBV19 and TRBJ1-5, with D unresolved. Germline V CDR1 and CDR2: LNHDA, SQIVND (reference sequence). V was pared by 7 bases and J by 0 bases, with 10 bases between. The CDR3 covers 14 residues. CDR3 loop: CASKRDYSNQPQHF. Written as DNA, the CDR3 is TGTGCCAGTAAACGGGATTATAGCAATCAGCCCCAGCATTTT.

The chain links TRBV18 to TRBJ1-2; D might be TRBD1 (5 bases). Germline V gene data show CDR1 as KGHSH and CDR2 as LQKENI. CDR3 length: 13 residues. Trimming shortened V by 3 bases and J by 2 bases, and 7 bases separated the two germline ends. CDR3 region: CASSPTENYGYTF. CDR3 sequence (DNA): TGTGCCAGCTCACCGACAGAAAACTATGGCTACACCTTC.

The rearrangement uses TRBV18 and TRBJ2-7; D perhaps matches TRBD2 (5 bases). Trimming left V 2 bases short and J 1 base short, with 6 bases between. The germline V gene has CDR1 KGHSH and CDR2 LQKENI. The CDR3 spans 13 residues. The CDR3 DNA reads TGTGCCAGCTCACCAAGGAGGTCCTACGAGCAGTACTTC. Translating gives CASSPRRSYEQYF. The entire variable domain, with the rest obtained from reference TRBV18 and TRBJ2-7, is as follows: NAGVMQNPRHLVRRRGQEARLRCSPMKGHSHVYWYRQLPEEGLKFMVYLQKENIIDESGMPKERFSAEFPKEGPSILRIQQVVRGDSAAYFCASSPRRSYEQYFGPGTRLTVT.

In its sample, this clonotype was seen once. The CDR3 sequence: CSAGLAGGNEQYF. The CDR3 DNA follows: TGCAGTGCAGGATTAGCGGGAGGGAACGAGCAGTACTTC. This sequence joins TRBV20-1 and TRBJ2-7, with TRBD2 matching 11 bases. The CDR3 has 13 residues. Germline lookup yields CDR1 DFQATT and CDR2 SNEGSKA (reference sequence). The trim removed 6 bases at V and 5 bases at J, leaving 6 bases unmatched.

The chain links TRBV18 to TRBJ1-1; unclear D gene. Looked up from germline, CDR1 is KGHSH and CDR2 is LQKENI. V lost 2 bases to trimming and J lost 11 bases, with 15 bases between them. The CDR3 extends over 13 amino acids. This chain's CDR3 is CASSPGGQASAFF. The CDR3 bases are TGTGCCAGCTCACCAGGAGGGCAGGCATCGGCTTTCTTT.

The chain is built from TRBV24-1 and TRBJ2-3; 7 bases are shared with TRBD2. V shed 6 bases and J 8 bases; nucleotides not matched to a gene: 4. The germline V gene has CDR1 KGHDR and CDR2 SFDVKD. CDR3 size: 12 residues. Written as DNA, the CDR3 is TGTGCCACCAGTCAGAGGGAGGGTACGCAGTATTTT. It translates to CATSQREGTQYF.

The chain employs TRBV30 and TRBJ1-5; D unclear. The CDR3 is 13 amino acids. V was cut by 3 bases and J by 2 bases, with 8 bases left in between. The V gene's germline CDR1 is GTSNPN and CDR2 SVGIG (reference sequence). For the CDR3, the DNA is TGTGCCTGGAGCTTCGGGGGCAATCAGCCCCAGCATTTT. Translation: CAWSFGGNQPQHF.

V usage is TRBV20-1 and J usage is TRBJ2-3; D perhaps matches TRBD2 (6 bases). Per the germline V gene, CDR1 is DFQATT and CDR2 is SNEGSKA (reference sequence). CDR3 length: 12 amino acids. CDR3: CSLASDTDTQYF. The CDR3 DNA is TGCAGCCTCGCTAGCGATACAGATACGCAGTATTTT.

In nucleotides, the CDR3 is TGTGCCAGCAGGGACTCGTCAGGAGGGTCCGAGACCCAGTACTTC. Its translation: CASRDSSGGSETQYF. The chain uses TRBV21-1 and TRBJ2-5; the listed D gene, TRBD2, was not tested against the DNA. TRBV21-1 is annotated as a pseudogene. This CDR3 spans 15 amino acids.

The chain carries TRBV6-2 or TRBV6-3 and TRBJ2-4; 11 positions match TRBD2. CDR3 length: 15 residues. Germline V lookup: CDR1 MNHEY, CDR2 SVGEGT. V gave up 6 bases and J gave up 6 bases; unmatched junction bases: 7. Here the CDR3 DNA reads TGTGCCAGCAGCATTAGCGGGGGGGCCGGAAACATTCAGTACTTC. This sequence encodes CASSISGGAGNIQYF.

The rearrangement uses TRBV6-4 and TRBJ2-2; a weak D match, TRBD1 (7 bases). Germline V gene data show CDR1 as MRHNA and CDR2 as SNTAGT. The CDR3 totals 16 residues. The ends were cut back, 5 bases at V and 3 bases at J, with 16 bases in the middle. In DNA, the CDR3 is TGTGCCAGCAGTCGCTTTACAGGGGAGGACACCGGGGAGCTGTTTTTT. Translating gives CASSRFTGEDTGELFF.

This sequence joins TRBV5-6 and TRBJ1-1, with TRBD1 as a possible D gene (5 bases). The germline V gene encodes CDR1 SGHDT and CDR2 YYEEEE. The ends were cut back, 2 bases at V and 1 base at J, with 9 bases in the middle. This CDR3 region has 14 residues. The CDR3 protein is CASSFQDRNTEAFF. As DNA, the CDR3 is TGTGCCAGCAGCTTCCAAGACAGGAACACTGAAGCTTTCTTT.

The chain has TRBV5-1 and TRBJ2-1; no firm D call. Germline lookup yields CDR1 SGHRS and CDR2 YFSETQ. The V and J ends lost 1 base and 4 bases respectively, with 6 bases between them. This CDR3 has 13 residues. The CDR3 bases are TGCGCCAGCAGCTTGAACTCTTACAATGAGCAGTTCTTC. This encodes CASSLNSYNEQFF.

This chain connects TRBV20-1 to TRBJ1-5; tentatively, D is TRBD1 (5 bases). Trimming stripped 3 bases from V and 2 bases from J, with 11 bases between. Germline CDR1 DFQATT, CDR2 SNEGSKA (reference sequence). CDR3 length: 14 amino acids. This CDR3 is CSASQGRGNQPQHF. The CDR3 DNA follows: TGCAGTGCTAGTCAGGGTAGGGGCAATCAGCCCCAGCATTTT.

This chain uses TRBV20-1 with TRBJ1-1; tentative D call: TRBD1 (6 bases). CDR1 and CDR2 from the germline V gene are DFQATT and SNEGSKA (reference sequence). The CDR3 has 11 residues. Trimming took off 3 bases at V and 7 bases at J, with 9 bases between the two ends. The CDR3 DNA reads TGCAGTGCTAGCAAGGGGGGTGAAGCTTTCTTT. Translated: CSASKGGEAFF.

The chain uses TRBV20-1 and TRBJ2-4; the D gene is possibly TRBD2 (5 bases). The CDR3 has 13 amino acids. The V end lost 3 bases, the J end lost 0 bases, and 6 bases lay between the germline ends. Germline values: CDR1 DFQATT, CDR2 SNEGSKA (reference sequence). CDR3 protein: CSAREVAKNIQYF. CDR3 nucleotide sequence: TGCAGTGCTAGGGAGGTAGCCAAAAACATTCAGTACTTC.

V gene TRBV29-1 combines with J gene TRBJ2-5, with 8 bases aligning to TRBD1. With 6 bases clipped from V and 3 bases from J, the junction kept 21 bases outside the gene matches. The CDR3 is 18 amino acids. Germline lookup yields CDR1 SQVTM and CDR2 ANQGSEA. The CDR3 DNA follows: TGCAGCGTGGCACGCTTCCCGGCAGTTGACAGGGGAGAAGAGACCCAGTACTTC. Translated: CSVARFPAVDRGEETQYF.